This record looks at one T cell receptor (beta chain) sequence and its context. CDR3 length: 15 residues. Trimming at V came to 8 bases and at J to 5 bases, leaving 10 bases not matched to a gene. CDR1 is MNHEY, CDR2 SMNVEV, per germline (reference sequence). This sample stems from a study of blood T cell repertoires in COVID-19. Overall study context: The United States, Italy and Spain provided the acute and convalescent COVID-19 samples. PBMCs, B-cell-depleted T cells, or T cells provided the cDNA or gDNA that made up the material.

Original data processing: The authors estimated nucleated cell counts from reference gene primer amplification. Measured with immunoSEQ multiplex PCR; TCRdb has only the in-frame clones, and not every one. Clonal size and the V and J genes are those of that table, whereas D and trimming came from the DNA. The table includes 130,000 or so clones, more than 60% detected once. Sequencing used peripheral blood. The rearrangement uses TRBV27 and TRBJ1-5, with 9 bases fitting TRBD1. This TCR derives from a woman aged 70 to 79 with acute or convalescent COVID-19. The CDR3 region is CASSSGTGKYQPQHF. The DNA of the CDR3 is TGTGCCAGCTCCAGCGGGACAGGGAAATATCAGCCCCAGCATTTT.